One sample yielded the 19 T cell receptor beta chains listed below, sequenced in a study of shared clonotypes between healthy human individuals. Naive CD8 cells were CD45RO-negative, positively selected for CCR7, excluding terminally differentiated effector memory CD45RA+ cells. Repertoires were generated with immunoSEQ multiplex PCR, while TCRdb's copy carries only in-frame clones and drops some. The data show about 2,200,000 clones, under 95% seen once. The sequenced sample consisted of naive CD8+ T cells from PBMCs. All receptors come from a man between 18 and 35 years old in good health. Some clones in this sample may be carry-over from other donors' samples.

The CDR3: CASSPLGGAALETYNEQFF. CDR3 sequence (DNA): TGTGCCAGCAGCCCCCTTGGGGGAGCGGCCCTCGAAACCTACAATGAGCAGTTCTTC. The genes are TRBV7-3 and TRBJ2-1; D possibly uses TRBD1 or TRBD2 (5 bases each). Trimming stripped 5 bases from V and 2 bases from J, with 25 bases between. The CDR3 contains 19 residues. CDR1 is SGHTA, CDR2 FQGTGA, per germline. The entire variable domain, with the rest obtained from reference TRBV7-3 and TRBJ2-1, is as follows: GAGVSQTPSNKVTEKGKYVELRCDPISGHTALYWYRQSLGQGPEFLIYFQGTGAADDSGLPNDRFFAVRPEGSVSTLKIQRTERGDSAVYLCASSPLGGAALETYNEQFFGPGTRLTVL.

This clone came up once. This sequence joins TRBV27 and TRBJ2-7; unclear D gene. Trimming stripped 1 base from V and 2 bases from J, with 9 bases between. The CDR3 covers 14 residues. The germline gives CDR1 MNHEY, CDR2 SMNVEV (reference sequence). The DNA of the CDR3 is TGTGCCAGCAGTTTATTTCCCCTAACCTACGAGCAGTACTTC. This translates into CASSLFPLTYEQYF.

The J gene is TRBJ2-7, the V gene TRBV10-3; TRBD1 matches at 8 bases. V shed 4 bases and J 0 bases; nucleotides not matched to a gene: 2. The CDR3 is made up of 14 amino acids. Germline CDR1 reads ENHRY; CDR2 reads SYGVKD. CDR3 loop: CAISGTGPSYEQYF. DNA for the CDR3: TGTGCCATCAGTGGGACAGGGCCCTCCTACGAGCAGTACTTC.

The chain uses TRBV19 and TRBJ2-2, with 14 bases aligning to TRBD2. Germline CDR1 LNHDA, CDR2 SQIVND (reference sequence). This CDR3 contains 15 residues. V was pared by 7 bases and J by 12 bases, with 10 bases of the junction left unmatched. CDR3 in amino acids: CASTLRGLAGGQLFF. The CDR3 nucleotides are TGTGCCAGTACGCTAAGAGGACTAGCGGGAGGACAGCTGTTTTTT.

This clone was seen once. The genes are TRBV7-3 and TRBJ2-1, with 7 bases identical to TRBD2. The V gene end was trimmed by 4 bases and the J gene end by 7 bases; junction bases not matched to a gene: 10. Per the germline V gene, CDR1 is SGHTA and CDR2 is FQGTGA. The CDR3 totals 15 residues. The CDR3 protein is CASSSRDYAINEQFF. For the CDR3, the DNA is TGTGCCAGCAGCTCCCGGGACTATGCAATAAATGAGCAGTTCTTC.

This sequence joins TRBV20-1 and TRBJ2-2; D gene uncertain. V was pared by 2 bases and J by 6 bases, with 4 bases between. The germline gives CDR1 DFQATT, CDR2 SNEGSKA (reference sequence). This CDR3 spans 11 amino acids. This CDR3 reads CSARWAGELFF. In DNA, the CDR3 is TGCAGTGCTAGATGGGCCGGGGAGCTGTTTTTT.

V is TRBV11-3 and J is TRBJ2-7; D is ambiguous. With 4 bases removed from V and 1 base from J, the gap between germline ends came to 20 bases. The CDR3 length is 17 residues. The V gene's germline CDR1 is SGHNT and CDR2 YENEEA. The CDR3 nucleotides read TGTGCCAGCAGCTATATCCACCCGTACTCAGCTTCCTACGAGCAGTACTTC. Protein product: CASSYIHPYSASYEQYF.

As for this clone: The same CDR3 also results from other DNA sequences found in this sample. This rearrangement joins TRBV4-2 to TRBJ2-7; D is uncertain. The CDR3 runs 14 residues. V was cut by 0 bases and J by 3 bases, with 9 bases left in between. CDR1 is LGHNA, CDR2 YNFKEQ, per germline. Written as DNA, the CDR3 is TGTGCCAGCAGCCAAGATCCCGGCAGCTACGAGCAGTACTTC. This gives the protein CASSQDPGSYEQYF.

The rearrangement links TRBV5-5 to TRBJ2-2, with TRBD2 matching over 13 bases. V shed 3 bases, J shed 9 bases, and the junction held 11 bases outside the gene matches. Germline V lookup: CDR1 SGHKS, CDR2 YYEKEE (reference sequence). The CDR3 totals 17 residues. The chain's CDR3 is CASSSGLAGIGVRELFF. The CDR3 bases are TGTGCCAGCAGCTCGGGACTAGCGGGGATCGGGGTTCGGGAGCTGTTTTTT. Full variable domain (remainder filled in from reference TRBV5-5 and TRBJ2-2): DAGVTQSPTHLIKTRGQQVTLRCSPISGHKSVSWYQQVLGQGPQFIFQYYEKEERGRGNFPDRFSARQFPNYSSELNVNALLLGDSALYLCASSSGLAGIGVRELFFGEGSRLTVL.

The chain is built from TRBV28 and TRBJ1-2; D is uncertain. The CDR3 runs 16 residues. With 4 bases removed from V and 6 bases from J, the gap between germline ends came to 21 bases. From germline, CDR1 is MDHEN and CDR2 SYDVKM. CDR3 sequence reads: CASSYPREISHDGYTF. The CDR3 nucleotides are TGTGCCAGCAGTTACCCCCGTGAGATCTCCCACGATGGCTACACCTTC.

The CDR3 sequence is CASSILSAAGTYEQYF. The CDR3, as DNA: TGTGCCAGTAGTATCCTAAGTGCGGCAGGAACTTACGAGCAGTACTTC. J is TRBJ2-7 and V is TRBV19; D not resolved. Looked up from germline, CDR1 is LNHDA and CDR2 is SQIVND (reference sequence). Trimming took off 3 bases at V and 4 bases at J, with 19 bases between the two ends. The CDR3 runs 16 residues.

The chain carries TRBV11-2 and TRBJ2-3; 8 positions agree with TRBD2. The CDR3 covers 17 residues. Germline V gene data show CDR1 as SGHAT and CDR2 as FQNNGV. Unmatched junction bases numbered 7, after V lost 1 base and J lost 1 base. The DNA of the CDR3 is TGTGCCAGCAGCTTAGGCCCGACTAGCGTCCGCACAGATACGCAGTATTTT. It translates to CASSLGPTSVRTDTQYF.

This chain uses TRBV10-3 with TRBJ2-7, with D perhaps TRBD2 (6 bases). V was pared by 6 bases and J by 0 bases, with 24 bases between. CDR3 length: 18 amino acids. CDR1 is ENHRY, CDR2 SYGVKD, per germline. The CDR3 nucleotides read TGTGCCATCAGCGTTGTTCATGGGGAGCGGGCGGACTCCTACGAGCAGTACTTC. It is translated as CAISVVHGERADSYEQYF.

The genes are TRBV5-6 and TRBJ2-7; D is perhaps TRBD1 (5 bases). The CDR3 is 14 residues long. V was pared by 0 bases and J by 6 bases, with 13 bases between. Germline loops: CDR1 SGHDT, CDR2 YYEEEE. The CDR3 region is CASSLGTRDPEQYF. The CDR3, as DNA: TGTGCCAGCAGCTTGGGTACCAGGGATCCCGAGCAGTACTTC.

This chain joins TRBV29-1 and TRBJ1-2; maybe TRBD1 (6 bases). The CDR3 sequence is 14 residues long. CDR1 SQVTM and CDR2 ANQGSEA come from the germline V gene. The ends were cut back, 5 bases at V and 5 bases at J, with 18 bases in the middle. In DNA, the CDR3 is TGCAGCGTTCTCTCCCAAACAGGGCTGTATGGCTACACCTTC. Residues: CSVLSQTGLYGYTF.

CDR3 DNA sequence: TGTGCCAGCAGTTCAGGGTCAGGGCAAGAGACCCAGTACTTC. It is translated as CASSSGSGQETQYF. This chain joins TRBV6-6 and TRBJ2-5, with D possibly TRBD1 on 5 matching bases. The CDR3 has 14 amino acids. Germline CDR1 and CDR2: MNHNY and SVGAGI (reference sequence). Trimming shortened V by 4 bases and J by 2 bases, and 11 bases separated the two germline ends.

The rearrangement links TRBV28 to TRBJ1-2; D gene ambiguous. The CDR3 covers 13 residues. The germline V and J ends were trimmed by 2 bases and 8 bases, with 12 bases remaining between them. Germline V gene lookup returns CDR1 MDHEN and CDR2 SYDVKM. CDR3 sequence reads: CASSLDEGWGYTF. The DNA of the CDR3 is TGTGCCAGCAGTTTAGATGAGGGTTGGGGCTACACCTTC.

The chain uses TRBV28 and TRBJ1-2, with D perhaps TRBD1 (6 bases). V was shortened by 2 bases and J by 8 bases, with 12 bases between the two germline ends. CDR1 MDHEN and CDR2 SYDVKM come from the germline V gene. The CDR3 extends over 13 amino acids. This chain's CDR3 is CASSLGTLRGYTF. For the CDR3, the DNA is TGTGCCAGCAGTTTAGGGACATTGAGGGGCTACACCTTC.

The chain employs TRBV25-1 and TRBJ2-7; 8 positions agree with TRBD1. Trimming cost V 1 base and J 1 base; bases outside gene matches: 6. The CDR3 totals 16 residues. Germline V gene data show CDR1 as MGHDK and CDR2 as SYGVNS. CDR3 protein: CASSEFDRDRSYEQYF. In DNA, the CDR3 is TGTGCCAGCAGTGAATTTGATAGGGACAGGTCCTACGAGCAGTACTTC.